This entry lists 23 T cell receptor beta chains sequenced from one sample in a study of cytomegalovirus exposure and HLA in healthy donors. The study ran its PCR with 60 Vbeta and 13 Jbeta primers. TCRdb's copy holds only in-frame clones and misses some; the assay was immunoSEQ multiplex PCR. Of more than 110,000 clones listed, around 75% are singletons. The sample comprised PBMCs. The receptors shown here come from a female donor in good health and CMV-seronegative.

The chain uses TRBV18 and TRBJ2-7; D gene uncertain. In germline, CDR1 is KGHSH, CDR2 LQKENI. Deletions cut 2 bases from V and 0 bases from J, with 11 bases between. This CDR3 region has 15 residues. CDR3 sequence reads: CASSPINSISYEQYF. CDR3 nucleotide sequence: TGTGCCAGCTCACCAATAAACTCCATCTCCTACGAGCAGTACTTC.

The chain combines TRBV27 with TRBJ2-7; 7 nucleotides agree with TRBD2. The CDR3 covers 15 residues. The ends lost 6 bases at V and 2 bases at J; junction bases unmatched: 10. Per germline, CDR1 MNHEY and CDR2 SMNVEV (reference sequence). The CDR3 here is CASSLTGGSPYEQYF. The CDR3 DNA is TGTGCCAGCAGCCTAACCGGCGGGAGCCCCTACGAGCAGTACTTC.

The V call is TRBV28, the J call TRBJ2-7; TRBD2 matches 12 bases. The CDR3 loop spans 16 amino acids. The germline gives CDR1 MDHEN, CDR2 SYDVKM. Trimming took 6 bases from V and 2 from J; bases not matched to a gene: 8. The CDR3 region has the DNA TGTGCCAGCAGCCCGGGACTAGCGGGCCTTCCCTACGAGCAGTACTTC. Protein sequence: CASSPGLAGLPYEQYF. Using reference TRBV28 and TRBJ2-7 for the parts outside the CDR3, the full variable domain is DVKVTQSSRYLVKRTGEKVFLECVQDMDHENMFWYRQDPGLGLRLIYFSYDVKMKEKGDIPEGYSVSREKKERFSLILESASTNQTSMYLCASSPGLAGLPYEQYFGPGTRLTVT.

The V gene is TRBV9, the J gene TRBJ2-6; D is uncertain. Germline V gene lookup returns CDR1 SGDLS and CDR2 YYNGEE. CDR3 size: 15 residues. Trimming left V 0 bases short and J 0 bases short, with 4 bases between. Written as DNA, the CDR3 is TGTGCCAGCAGCGTAGATCTCTCTGGGGCCAACGTCCTGACTTTC. Translation: CASSVDLSGANVLTF.

The chain combines TRBV28 with TRBJ1-1; TRBD1 matches 9 bases. CDR3 length: 15 residues. Germline V gene sequence: CDR1 MDHEN, CDR2 SYDVKM. Unmatched junction bases numbered 8, after V lost 4 bases and J lost 5 bases. Here the CDR3 reads CASSSPGQGGTEAFF. For the CDR3, the DNA is TGTGCCAGCAGTTCACCGGGACAGGGAGGTACTGAAGCTTTCTTT.

This clone was detected only a few times. The gene calls are TRBV6-6 and TRBJ2-5, with D tentatively TRBD2 (6 bases). CDR3 size: 16 residues. Germline V gene lookup returns CDR1 MNHNY and CDR2 SVGAGI (reference sequence). V dropped 3 bases and J dropped 3 bases, with 17 bases sitting between them. CDR3 amino acids: CASSYEEGGRKETQYF. In nucleotides, the CDR3 is TGTGCCAGCAGTTATGAGGAGGGTGGACGGAAAGAGACCCAGTACTTC.

The chain couples TRBV2 to TRBJ2-2; 11 nucleotides match TRBD2. The V gene's germline CDR1 is SNHLY and CDR2 FYNNEI. The CDR3 is made up of 17 amino acids. V lost 2 bases, J lost 5 bases, and 7 bases stayed unmatched. CDR3: CASSEWLAGGKTGELFF. The CDR3 bases are TGTGCCAGCAGTGAATGGCTAGCGGGAGGTAAAACCGGGGAGCTGTTTTTT.

The count of this clone is one. The V and J genes are TRBV6-6 and TRBJ2-1; D is ambiguous. This CDR3 spans 10 amino acids. Germline CDR1 reads MNHNY; CDR2 reads SVGAGI (reference sequence). The germline V and J ends were trimmed by 11 bases and 10 bases, with 12 bases remaining between them. The CDR3, as DNA: TGTGCCGTCAGAGGCACCGAGCAGTTCTTC. Translating it yields CAVRGTEQFF.

This clone was seen a handful of times. V gene TRBV4-1 combines with J gene TRBJ1-4; D gene ambiguous. V shed 1 base and J shed 7 bases, with 22 bases lying between them. The CDR3 consists of 18 residues. CDR1 and CDR2 (germline): MGHRA, YSYEKL. The CDR3 coding sequence is TGCGCCAGCAGCCAAGGGACTGGGGAGGGAGCCGGGTTTGAAAAACTGTTTTTT. It is translated as CASSQGTGEGAGFEKLFF.

The chain is built from TRBV4-2 and TRBJ1-5; TRBD1 matches at 8 bases. The junction had 7 bases not matched to a gene; V was cut back by 0 bases and J by 6 bases. This CDR3 is built from 16 residues. Germline values: CDR1 LGHNA, CDR2 YNFKEQ. The CDR3 protein is CASSQEGQGAGQPQHF. The CDR3 region has the DNA TGTGCCAGCAGCCAAGAAGGGCAGGGGGCGGGTCAGCCCCAGCATTTT.

The chain carries TRBV7-2 and TRBJ2-5; TRBD1 might be the D (5 bases). The CDR3 has 14 residues. Germline V gene sequence: CDR1 SGHTA, CDR2 FQGNSA. V was cut by 4 bases and J by 2 bases, with 11 bases left in between. CDR3: CASSSLTEQETQYF. The CDR3 coding sequence is TGTGCCAGCAGCTCGCTGACAGAGCAAGAGACCCAGTACTTC.

The rearrangement links TRBV5-1 to TRBJ2-5; 8 bases agree with TRBD2. V trimming: 4 bases; J trimming: 0 bases; junction bases outside the gene matches: 8. CDR1 SGHRS and CDR2 YFSETQ come from the germline V gene. CDR3 length: 16 amino acids. This CDR3 is CASSPGLVGYQETQYF. CDR3 bases: TGCGCCAGCAGCCCGGGACTAGTTGGGTACCAAGAGACCCAGTACTTC.

This clone came up once. No conserved phenylalanine or tryptophan ends this CDR3, so it is likely a read error. J is TRBJ1-4 and V is TRBV30; D remains ambiguous. The V end lost 8 bases, the J end lost 3 bases, and 19 bases lay between the germline ends. Germline V gives CDR1 GTSNPN, CDR2 SVGIG (reference sequence). This CDR3 region has 15 residues. The CDR3 DNA follows: TGTGCCCTGGAGCGTGGTGTGGGAGCTAATGAAAAACTGTTTGTT. Residues: CALERGVGANEKLFV.

The rearrangement uses TRBV7-3 and TRBJ2-1; maybe TRBD2 (6 bases). CDR1 and CDR2 from the germline V gene are SGHTA and FQGTGA. V lost 0 bases and J 3 bases, leaving 12 bases between the germline ends. The CDR3 is 16 amino acids. CDR3 sequence reads: CASSLTRTNLYNEQFF. In nucleotides, the CDR3 is TGTGCCAGCAGCTTAACCCGGACTAACCTCTACAATGAGCAGTTCTTC.

V is TRBV27 and J is TRBJ2-7; 10 nucleotides match TRBD2. The CDR3 totals 15 residues. The junction had 15 bases not matched to a gene; V was cut back by 5 bases and J by 11 bases. The germline CDR1 and CDR2 sequences are MNHEY and SMNVEV (reference sequence). The CDR3: CASSQGGGLAPRKYF. CDR3 sequence (DNA): TGTGCCAGCAGTCAGGGAGGGGGACTAGCGCCTCGGAAGTACTTC.

This clone came up once. The chain is built from TRBV7-9 and TRBJ2-2; possibly TRBD1 for D (5 bases). V was trimmed by 4 bases and J by 1 base, leaving 13 bases between them. The CDR3 length is 16 residues. CDR1 SEHNR and CDR2 FQNEAQ come from the germline V gene (reference sequence). This CDR3 reads CASSSPWGKNTGELFF. CDR3 nucleotides: TGTGCCAGCAGCTCCCCCTGGGGCAAGAACACCGGGGAGCTGTTTTTT. Looking up the rest from reference TRBV7-9 and TRBJ2-2 gives the full variable domain: DTGVSQNPRHKITKRGQNVTFRCDPISEHNRLYWYRQTLGQGPEFLTYFQNEAQLEKSRLLSDRFSAERPKGSFSTLEIQRTEQGDSAMYLCASSSPWGKNTGELFFGEGSRLTVL.

Regarding this clone: Other DNA sequences from this sample encode an identical CDR3 as well. The V gene is TRBV29-1, the J gene TRBJ2-3; D perhaps matches TRBD2 (5 bases). The V end lost 6 bases, the J end lost 4 bases, and 17 bases lay between the germline ends. CDR1 is SQVTM and CDR2 is ANQGSEA in the germline V gene. There are 14 residues in the CDR3. CDR3 loop: CSVHLAGPADTQYF. The CDR3 bases are TGCAGCGTCCACTTGGCGGGCCCGGCAGATACGCAGTATTTT.

Comments on this clone: This sample also contains other DNA sequences that code for the same CDR3. The chain is built from TRBV27 and TRBJ2-7; TRBD1 aligns across 8 bases. The CDR3 totals 14 residues. Germline V lookup: CDR1 MNHEY, CDR2 SMNVEV (reference sequence). Trimming took 4 bases from V and 1 from J; bases not matched to a gene: 3. CDR3 nucleotide sequence: TGTGCCAGCAGTTACGACAGGGGATCCTACGAGCAGTACTTC. Its translation is CASSYDRGSYEQYF.

CDR3 sequence reads: CASSIQREREQFF. The CDR3, as DNA: TGTGCCAGCTCAATTCAGCGGGAGCGGGAGCAGTTCTTC. The chain joins TRBV18 to TRBJ2-1; 8 bases align to TRBD2. V shed 5 bases and J 10 bases; nucleotides not matched to a gene: 7. Germline V gene lookup returns CDR1 KGHSH and CDR2 LQKENI. CDR3 length: 13 residues.

J is TRBJ2-5 and V is TRBV6-1, with TRBD2 matching 7 bases. Trimming at V came to 3 bases and at J to 1 base, leaving 2 bases not matched to a gene. Germline-derived CDR1 and CDR2 are MNHNS and SASEGT. The CDR3 is 14 residues long. The CDR3 nucleotides read TGTGCCAGCAGTGAGGCGGGAGCCCAAGAGACCCAGTACTTC. This codes for CASSEAGAQETQYF.

The chain employs TRBV6-5 and TRBJ1-1, with D unclear. Looked up from germline, CDR1 is MNHEY and CDR2 is SVGAGI. There are 14 residues in the CDR3. The V end lost 6 bases, the J end lost 2 bases, and 13 bases lay between the germline ends. Here the CDR3 reads CASSIQPGNTEAFF. DNA for the CDR3: TGTGCCAGCAGCATTCAACCGGGAAACACTGAAGCTTTCTTT.

CDR3 DNA: TGTGCCAGCAGTCTGAGCGGGGAGTCCTACGAGCAGTACTTC. The encoded protein is CASSLSGESYEQYF. The rearrangement joins TRBV6-1 to TRBJ2-7; 7 bases are shared with TRBD2. This CDR3 spans 14 amino acids. The V gene end was trimmed by 5 bases and the J gene end by 1 base; junction bases not matched to a gene: 5. Germline-derived CDR1 and CDR2 are MNHNS and SASEGT.

Here the CDR3 reads CASRRQVNSYNEQFF. CDR3 DNA: TGTGCCAGCAGAAGACAGGTGAACTCCTACAATGAGCAGTTCTTC. The genes are TRBV27 and TRBJ2-1; TRBD1 might be the D (6 bases). The CDR3 has 15 amino acids. Germline CDR1 reads MNHEY; CDR2 reads SMNVEV (reference sequence). V was pared by 6 bases and J by 0 bases, with 12 bases between.